This T cell receptor beta chain originates from a study of shared clonotypes between healthy human individuals. Study-wide context: Per donor, three plates held CD4 naive cells, three held CD4 memory, two held CD8 naive and one held CD8 memory.

Comments on this clone: The antigen is not known.

The V gene lost 3 bases and the J gene lost 2 bases, with 8 bases spanning the gap. The CDR3 runs 14 residues. Germline V lookup: CDR1 MNHNS, CDR2 SASEGT. It was approximately 0.2 ug DNA, tens of thousands of T cell genomes, that sorted-subset replicate PCRs used. Using immunoSEQ multiplex PCR, the repertoire was profiled, and TCRdb retains in-frame clones only, with some absent. The table lists over a million clones, approximately 96% of them singletons, with about 1% in the top ten. Whole-study results and caveats: The rarefaction results pointed to incomplete sorted-subset sequencing despite large depth. As a rule, naive subsets had a larger estimated richness than memory subsets.

The receptor comes from a man aged 25-40 years in good health. The chain uses TRBV6-1 and TRBJ2-1, with unresolved D. The sample taken for sequencing was naive CD4+ T cells sorted from blood. Subset here: CD45RA+ positively selected. The CDR3 coding sequence is TGTGCCAGCAGTGATACGTGGGCCTACAATGAGCAGTTCTTC. This gives the protein CASSDTWAYNEQFF.